This entry lists 16 T cell receptor beta chains sequenced from one sample in a study of shared clonotypes between healthy human individuals. CD45RO negativity and positive selection for CCR7 defined naive CD8 cells, a population that excluded terminally differentiated effector memory CD45RA+ cells. Produced via immunoSEQ multiplex PCR; TCRdb's table is partial and in-frame only. The data show 760,000 or so clones, about 96% seen once. The sample was naive CD8+ T cells sorted from blood. The receptors stem from a man aged 25-45 years in good health.

This sequence joins TRBV27 and TRBJ1-5, with D possibly matching TRBD1 (6 bases). This CDR3 region has 14 residues. The V gene lost 1 base and the J gene lost 5 bases, with 9 bases spanning the gap. Germline V gene data show CDR1 as MNHEY and CDR2 as SMNVEV (reference sequence). CDR3 sequence: CASSLLAGDQPQHF. DNA for the CDR3: TGTGCCAGCAGTTTATTGGCAGGGGATCAGCCCCAGCATTTT.

The chain's CDR3 is CASSYFLAGAGNEQFF. CDR3 DNA: TGTGCCAGCAGTTACTTCCTAGCGGGAGCAGGCAATGAGCAGTTCTTC. V and J are TRBV6-6 and TRBJ2-1; 10 nucleotides line up with TRBD2. Looked up from germline, CDR1 is MNHNY and CDR2 is SVGAGI (reference sequence). J was trimmed by 6 bases and V by 1 base; bases with no gene match: 6. The CDR3 covers 16 residues.

The genes are TRBV5-4 and TRBJ2-7; 13 bases map to TRBD2. Germline CDR1 SGHNT, CDR2 YYREEE (reference sequence). After removal of 0 bases from V and 2 bases from J, the junction contained 11 bases not matched to a gene. There are 19 residues in the CDR3. In DNA, the CDR3 is TGTGCCAGCAGCTTGGCAGGGAACACCGGGACTAGCGGGACCTACGAGCAGTACTTC. It codes for CASSLAGNTGTSGTYEQYF.

The chain carries TRBV27 and TRBJ2-5; D is unresolved. CDR3 length: 15 amino acids. V was clipped by 5 bases and J by 5 bases, with 18 bases between them. Germline values: CDR1 MNHEY, CDR2 SMNVEV (reference sequence). The DNA of the CDR3 is TGTGCCAGCAGTCCAGATATAGACCCTCGGGAGACCCAGTACTTC. Translating gives CASSPDIDPRETQYF.

This chain uses TRBV6-1 with TRBJ1-1; D not resolved. Trimming stripped 2 bases from V and 5 bases from J, with 15 bases between. In germline, CDR1 is MNHNS, CDR2 SASEGT. CDR3 length: 15 residues. The DNA of the CDR3 is TGTGCCAGCAGTGAACTTCGGGGTATGGGTACTGAAGCTTTCTTT. Its translation: CASSELRGMGTEAFF.

The CDR3, as DNA: TGTGCCAGCAGCCAAGGCTATGGGGGCTCCTCCACAGATACGCAGTATTTT. It codes for CASSQGYGGSSTDTQYF. The rearrangement joins TRBV14 to TRBJ2-3, with D tentatively TRBD1 (6 bases). V shed 1 base and J shed 2 bases, with 16 bases lying between them. Germline values: CDR1 SGHDN, CDR2 FVKESK. This CDR3 region has 17 residues.

V and J are TRBV25-1 and TRBJ2-5, with a tentative D call TRBD1 (6 bases). This CDR3 spans 14 amino acids. Germline CDR1 reads MGHDK; CDR2 reads SYGVNS. V was pared by 3 bases and J by 5 bases, with 13 bases between. Here the CDR3 DNA reads TGTGCCAGCAGTGATCAGGGGTTTGGGGAGACCCAGTACTTC. Translated, it gives CASSDQGFGETQYF.

The chain uses TRBV27 and TRBJ2-7, with D uncertain. The CDR3 spans 12 residues. CDR1 MNHEY and CDR2 SMNVEV come from the germline V gene (reference sequence). Trimming took 7 bases from V and 3 from J, leaving 10 bases between them. The CDR3 loop is CASISTLYEQYF. CDR3 DNA: TGTGCCAGCATTTCGACTCTCTACGAGCAGTACTTC.

CDR3 amino acids: CASSFSGTGNYNEQFF. DNA of the CDR3: TGTGCCAGCAGTTTCTCCGGGACAGGAAACTACAATGAGCAGTTCTTC. The J gene is TRBJ2-1, the V gene TRBV27, with TRBD1 matching over 8 bases. V shed 3 bases and J 3 bases; nucleotides not matched to a gene: 7. Germline V gene lookup returns CDR1 MNHEY and CDR2 SMNVEV (reference sequence). The CDR3 is 16 residues long.

The genes are TRBV27 and TRBJ2-2; 7 bases fit TRBD1. With 5 bases clipped from V and 6 bases from J, the junction kept 6 bases outside the gene matches. CDR1 MNHEY and CDR2 SMNVEV come from the germline V gene (reference sequence). The CDR3 loop spans 14 amino acids. For the CDR3, the DNA is TGTGCCAGCAGTGCGACAGGGCCCGCCGGGGAGCTGTTTTTT. This sequence encodes CASSATGPAGELFF.

The V gene is TRBV7-8, the J gene TRBJ2-7; either TRBD1 or TRBD2 may supply D (7 bases each). V lost 0 bases, J lost 2 bases, and 17 bases lay in between. The CDR3 extends over 17 amino acids. Germline V gene sequence: CDR1 SGHVS, CDR2 FQNEAQ. The CDR3 DNA follows: TGTGCCAGCAGCTTAGCGGGAGGGGGCGAAGTGACCTACGAGCAGTACTTC. Its translation is CASSLAGGGEVTYEQYF.

The chain recombines TRBV27 with TRBJ1-4; D is undetermined. Germline V gene lookup returns CDR1 MNHEY and CDR2 SMNVEV (reference sequence). The CDR3 length is 15 residues. The germline V and J ends were trimmed by 2 bases and 0 bases, with 7 bases remaining between them. As DNA, the CDR3 is TGTGCCAGCAGTTTAGACTTTGCAACTAATGAAAAACTGTTTTTT. Its translation is CASSLDFATNEKLFF.

The chain carries TRBV9 and TRBJ2-4, with TRBD2 matching 14 bases. Germline-derived CDR1 and CDR2 are SGDLS and YYNGEE. The CDR3 contains 18 residues. V shed 0 bases, J shed 2 bases, and the junction held 4 bases outside the gene matches. CDR3 sequence (DNA): TGTGCCAGCAGCGTAGGACTAGCGGGAGGGCCTCCCAAAAACATTCAGTACTTC. Translating it yields CASSVGLAGGPPKNIQYF.

This chain uses TRBV6-1 with TRBJ2-3, with 7 bases lining up with TRBD1. Germline values: CDR1 MNHNS, CDR2 SASEGT. The CDR3 loop spans 14 amino acids. Trimming removed 7 bases from V and 3 bases from J; junction bases left unmatched: 7. Here the CDR3 DNA reads TGTGCCAGCAATTTAGGGGGCTGGACAGATACGCAGTATTTT. Amino acid sequence: CASNLGGWTDTQYF.

The chain couples TRBV11-1 to TRBJ2-5; D is uncertain. V dropped 4 bases and J dropped 4 bases, with 13 bases sitting between them. In germline, CDR1 is SGHAT, CDR2 FQDESV (reference sequence). The CDR3 is made up of 14 amino acids. The CDR3 DNA reads as TGTGCCAGCAGCTCGGACCCAACGGGAGAGACCCAGTACTTC. Translating it yields CASSSDPTGETQYF.

The chain couples TRBV9 to TRBJ2-1, with TRBD2 matching 7 bases. This CDR3 has 15 residues. Germline V CDR1 and CDR2: SGDLS, YYNGEE. V shed 4 bases and J 8 bases; nucleotides not matched to a gene: 12. The CDR3 DNA reads TGTGCCAGCAGCCCAAGTGGGACTATTATCCATGAGCAGTTCTTC. Its translation is CASSPSGTIIHEQFF.